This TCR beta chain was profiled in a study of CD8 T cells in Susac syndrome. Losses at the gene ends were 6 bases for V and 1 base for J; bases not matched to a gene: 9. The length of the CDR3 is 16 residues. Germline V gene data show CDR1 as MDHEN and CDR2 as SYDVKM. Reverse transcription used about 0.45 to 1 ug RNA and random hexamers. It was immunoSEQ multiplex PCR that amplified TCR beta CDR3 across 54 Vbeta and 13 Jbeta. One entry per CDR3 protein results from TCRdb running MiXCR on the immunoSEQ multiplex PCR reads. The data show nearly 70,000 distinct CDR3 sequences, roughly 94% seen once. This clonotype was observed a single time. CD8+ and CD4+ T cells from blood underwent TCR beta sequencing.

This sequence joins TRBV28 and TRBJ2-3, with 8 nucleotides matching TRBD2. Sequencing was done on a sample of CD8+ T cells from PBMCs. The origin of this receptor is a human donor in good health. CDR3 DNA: TGTGCCAGCAGGCCCGTAATAGCGGGGCGCACAGATACGCAGTATTTT. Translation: CASRPVIAGRTDTQYF.